One and the same sample provided the 27 T cell receptor beta chains below, sequenced in a study of CD8 T cells in Susac syndrome. Roughly 0.5 to 1 ug RNA was reverse transcribed with random hexamers. TCRdb independently ran MiXCR on the immunoSEQ multiplex PCR reads; one entry per CDR3 protein. The sample lists some 200,000 distinct CDR3 sequences, roughly 96% seen once, with about 0.088% in the top ten. Sequencing input: CD4+ T cells from PBMCs. Source of these receptors: a human donor with multiple sclerosis.

This chain links TRBV7-3 with TRBJ1-6, with D possibly being TRBD1 (6 bases). The V end lost 5 bases, the J end lost 9 bases, and 17 bases lay between the germline ends. The germline V gene has CDR1 SGHTA and CDR2 FQGTGA. This CDR3 has 15 residues. CDR3 sequence: CASSVRQVQSSPLHF. CDR3 nucleotides: TGTGCCAGCAGCGTACGACAGGTCCAATCTTCACCCCTCCACTTT. The complete variable domain, with remaining parts taken from reference TRBV7-3 and TRBJ1-6, reads GAGVSQTPSNKVTEKGKYVELRCDPISGHTALYWYRQSLGQGPEFLIYFQGTGAADDSGLPNDRFFAVRPEGSVSTLKIQRTERGDSAVYLCASSVRQVQSSPLHFGNGTRLTVT.

This clonotype has only a few counts. The chain carries TRBV6-1 and TRBJ1-5; 7 nucleotides align to TRBD1. The CDR3 consists of 14 residues. The junction had 4 bases not matched to a gene; V was cut back by 5 bases and J by 3 bases. CDR1 MNHNS and CDR2 SASEGT come from the germline V gene. CDR3 protein: CASSQTGPNQPQHF. Here the CDR3 DNA reads TGTGCCAGCAGTCAGACAGGGCCCAATCAGCCCCAGCATTTT.

This chain links TRBV29-1 with TRBJ2-7; the match to TRBD2 covers 8 bases. Germline CDR1 and CDR2: SQVTM and ANQGSEA. This CDR3 is built from 13 residues. Trimming cost V 7 bases and J 4 bases; bases outside gene matches: 9. In DNA, the CDR3 is TGCAGCGCTGGGACGGGAGGGGATTACGAGCAGTACTTC. It yields the protein CSAGTGGDYEQYF.

This clonotype was seen once. The chain combines TRBV30 with TRBJ2-2; maybe TRBD2 (5 bases). The CDR3 has 14 residues. The germline V and J ends were trimmed by 4 bases and 5 bases, with 14 bases remaining between them. Germline V CDR1 and CDR2: GTSNPN, SVGIG (reference sequence). In nucleotides, the CDR3 is TGTGCCTGGAAGGGCGCCCCGGGGACCGGGGAGCTGTTTTTT. Amino acid sequence: CAWKGAPGTGELFF.

This sequence joins TRBV5-1 and TRBJ2-7, with 10 nucleotides matching TRBD2. The CDR3 is 14 amino acids. J gave up 3 bases and V 3 bases, and 3 bases lay outside the gene matches. CDR1 is SGHRS and CDR2 is YFSETQ in the germline V gene. The CDR3 sequence is CASSSSGSYYEQYF. The DNA of the CDR3 is TGCGCCAGCAGCTCTAGCGGGAGCTACTACGAGCAGTACTTC.

This chain links TRBV7-9 with TRBJ1-1; D gene ambiguous. Germline V gives CDR1 SEHNR, CDR2 FQNEAQ (reference sequence). Trimming took off 1 base at V and 1 base at J, with 7 bases between the two ends. The CDR3 is 14 amino acids. As DNA, the CDR3 is TGTGCCAGCAGCTTAGGGCCACAGAACACTGAAGCTTTCTTT. Amino acids: CASSLGPQNTEAFF. The variable domain in full, completed from reference TRBV7-9 and TRBJ1-1, reads DTGVSQNPRHKITKRGQNVTFRCDPISEHNRLYWYRQTLGQGPEFLTYFQNEAQLEKSRLLSDRFSAERPKGSFSTLEIQRTEQGDSAMYLCASSLGPQNTEAFFGQGTRLTVV.

This rearrangement joins TRBV7-9 to TRBJ2-6; no firm D call. The CDR3 has 15 amino acids. V lost 1 base, J lost 4 bases, and 8 bases lay in between. The germline gives CDR1 SEHNR, CDR2 FQNEAQ (reference sequence). In nucleotides, the CDR3 is TGTGCCAGCAGCTTAGGACATACCGGGGCCAACGTCCTGACTTTC. Its translation: CASSLGHTGANVLTF.

The genes are TRBV3-1 and TRBJ2-7; no reliable D call. The V end lost 4 bases, the J end lost 2 bases, and 15 bases lay between the germline ends. CDR3 length equals 15 residues. Germline CDR1 is LGHDT and CDR2 is YNNKEL (reference sequence). As DNA, the CDR3 is TGTGCCAGCAGCCCGGAGTTCCGGAGTGCCTACGAGCAGTACTTC. Encoded protein: CASSPEFRSAYEQYF.

This clonotype was detected a few times. The chain is built from TRBV7-3 and TRBJ1-1; the D is unclear. Germline CDR1 is SGHTA and CDR2 is FQGTGA. The CDR3 is 13 residues long. The ends were cut back, 6 bases at V and 5 bases at J, with 13 bases in the middle. The CDR3 region is CASSLRGGTEAFF. CDR3 sequence (DNA): TGTGCCAGCAGTTTACGGGGAGGGACTGAAGCTTTCTTT.

The chain links TRBV30 to TRBJ1-1; no firm D call. This CDR3 is built from 12 residues. The V gene lost 5 bases and the J gene lost 0 bases, with 7 bases spanning the gap. The germline CDR1 and CDR2 sequences are GTSNPN and SVGIG (reference sequence). The CDR3 here is CAWGEVNTEAFF. The CDR3 DNA sequence: TGTGCCTGGGGGGAGGTGAACACTGAAGCTTTCTTT.

The rearrangement joins TRBV20-1 to TRBJ1-2; TRBD1 is a possible D gene (5 bases). Trimming stripped 0 bases from V and 0 bases from J, with 11 bases between. This CDR3 has 15 amino acids. CDR1 DFQATT and CDR2 SNEGSKA come from the germline V gene (reference sequence). As DNA, the CDR3 is TGCAGTGCTAGAGATATTAGGGGTGCTAACTATGGCTACACCTTC. Translation: CSARDIRGANYGYTF.

This chain uses TRBV18 with TRBJ1-4, with TRBD1 matching over 8 bases. Per germline, CDR1 KGHSH and CDR2 LQKENI. The trim removed 4 bases at V and 3 bases at J, leaving 10 bases unmatched. This CDR3 is built from 17 residues. DNA for the CDR3: TGTGCCAGCTCACTCGGGACAGGATTCAAGGCTAATGAAAAACTGTTTTTT. It codes for CASSLGTGFKANEKLFF.

This rearrangement joins TRBV29-1 to TRBJ2-7, with D possibly being TRBD1 (5 bases). The V and J ends lost 6 bases and 0 bases respectively, with 15 bases between them. The germline gives CDR1 SQVTM, CDR2 ANQGSEA. There are 14 residues in the CDR3. The CDR3 DNA reads as TGCAGCGTAGCCCTCTTTGGGGCCTCCTACGAGCAGTACTTC. This gives the protein CSVALFGASYEQYF.

This chain joins TRBV20-1 and TRBJ2-3; perhaps TRBD2 as D (6 bases). The V gene's germline CDR1 is DFQATT and CDR2 SNEGSKA (reference sequence). The V gene lost 0 bases and the J gene lost 2 bases, with 15 bases spanning the gap. The CDR3 runs 16 residues. DNA for the CDR3: TGCAGTGCTAGAGATCGGCGGGGAGCAGACACAGATACGCAGTATTTT. Residues: CSARDRRGADTDTQYF.

The gene calls are TRBV24-1 and TRBJ2-1, with 12 bases fitting TRBD2. In germline, CDR1 is KGHDR, CDR2 SFDVKD. CDR3 length equals 16 residues. V lost 3 bases to trimming and J lost 6 bases; unmatched junction nucleotides: 5. This CDR3 is CATSDQTSGRRNEQFF. The CDR3 DNA reads TGTGCCACCAGTGATCAGACTAGCGGGAGACGCAATGAGCAGTTCTTC.

J is TRBJ2-2 and V is TRBV27; tentative D call: TRBD2 (7 bases). Deletions cut 7 bases from V and 7 bases from J, with 13 bases between. Germline V gene lookup returns CDR1 MNHEY and CDR2 SMNVEV (reference sequence). The CDR3 is made up of 13 amino acids. CDR3 nucleotide sequence: TGTGCCAGCACCCTAAGGGGGGGCGGGGAGCTGTTTTTT. Its protein is CASTLRGGGELFF.

The rearrangement uses TRBV7-9 and TRBJ1-3; 11 positions match TRBD1. This CDR3 is built from 16 residues. In germline, CDR1 is SEHNR, CDR2 FQNEAQ (reference sequence). The V segment lost 3 bases and the J segment 0 bases; nucleotides outside the gene matches: 1. CDR3 sequence reads: CASSLGQGVSGNTIYF. CDR3 bases: TGTGCCAGCAGCTTGGGACAGGGGGTCTCTGGAAACACCATATATTTT. The full variable domain, its missing parts supplied by reference TRBV7-9 and TRBJ1-3, is DTGVSQNPRHKITKRGQNVTFRCDPISEHNRLYWYRQTLGQGPEFLTYFQNEAQLEKSRLLSDRFSAERPKGSFSTLEIQRTEQGDSAMYLCASSLGQGVSGNTIYFGEGSWLTVV.

The chain links TRBV7-2 to TRBJ1-1; TRBD1 might be the D (6 bases). The V end was cut by 5 bases, the J end by 0 bases, with 13 bases between. The CDR3 contains 15 residues. Per germline, CDR1 SGHTA and CDR2 FQGNSA. The CDR3 coding sequence is TGTGCCAGCAGCAGATACAGGGAGCTGAACACTGAAGCTTTCTTT. This codes for CASSRYRELNTEAFF. The full variable domain, with the rest looked up from reference TRBV7-2 and TRBJ1-1, is GAGVSQSPSNKVTEKGKDVELRCDPISGHTALYWYRQSLGQGLEFLIYFQGNSAPDKSGLPSDRFSAERTGGSVSTLTIQRTQQEDSAVYLCASSRYRELNTEAFFGQGTRLTVV.

The rearrangement uses TRBV2 and TRBJ1-2, with D unresolved. This CDR3 comprises 14 residues. Germline V lookup: CDR1 SNHLY, CDR2 FYNNEI. Trimming shortened V by 3 bases and J by 6 bases, and 14 bases separated the two germline ends. The CDR3 region is CASSDPVGRNGYTF. For the CDR3, the DNA is TGTGCCAGCAGTGACCCGGTCGGTAGGAATGGCTACACCTTC.

The rearrangement joins TRBV30 to TRBJ2-3; no firm D call. The V gene lost 5 bases and the J gene lost 5 bases, with 11 bases spanning the gap. The CDR3 is made up of 12 amino acids. CDR1 and CDR2 (germline): GTSNPN, SVGIG (reference sequence). The CDR3 DNA follows: TGTGCCTGGGGTGACGCGATAGATACGCAGTATTTT. It specifies CAWGDAIDTQYF. Based on the CDR3 plus reference TRBV30 and TRBJ2-3, the full variable domain is SQTIHQWPATLVQPVGSPLSLECTVEGTSNPNLYWYRQAAGRGLQLLFYSVGIGQISSEVPQNLSASRPQDRQFILSSKKLLLSDSGFYLCAWGDAIDTQYFGPGTRLTVL.

V and J are TRBV13 and TRBJ1-2; D might be TRBD1 (6 bases). This CDR3 region has 13 residues. With 2 bases removed from V and 8 bases from J, the gap between germline ends came to 12 bases. CDR1 PRHDT and CDR2 FYEKMQ come from the germline V gene (reference sequence). This CDR3 is CASSLQGSKGYTF. CDR3 DNA: TGTGCCAGCAGCTTACAGGGGAGCAAGGGCTACACCTTC.

The V and J genes are TRBV30 and TRBJ2-5; D is possibly TRBD1 (5 bases). V lost 3 bases to trimming and J lost 2 bases, with 10 bases between them. In germline, CDR1 is GTSNPN, CDR2 SVGIG (reference sequence). The CDR3 covers 13 residues. The CDR3 bases are TGTGCCTGGAGGCCCGACAGACAAGAGACCCAGTACTTC. It is translated as CAWRPDRQETQYF. Drawing the rest from reference TRBV30 and TRBJ2-5, the complete variable domain is SQTIHQWPATLVQPVGSPLSLECTVEGTSNPNLYWYRQAAGRGLQLLFYSVGIGQISSEVPQNLSASRPQDRQFILSSKKLLLSDSGFYLCAWRPDRQETQYFGPGTRLLVL.

This chain links TRBV29-1 with TRBJ2-1, with D possibly matching TRBD1 (6 bases). V was shortened by 3 bases and J by 3 bases, with 15 bases between the two germline ends. The V gene's germline CDR1 is SQVTM and CDR2 ANQGSEA. The CDR3 sequence is 15 residues long. The chain's CDR3 is CSVEGAGADYNEQFF. The CDR3 DNA is TGCAGCGTTGAGGGGGCTGGGGCGGACTACAATGAGCAGTTCTTC.

The chain employs TRBV4-1 and TRBJ1-3, with D possibly TRBD1 on 6 matching bases. CDR1 is MGHRA and CDR2 is YSYEKL in the germline V gene. The CDR3 is made up of 18 amino acids. V was clipped by 0 bases and J by 4 bases, with 19 bases between them. The CDR3 DNA reads as TGCGCCAGCAGCCAAGAGGTCACAGGGCCAATCTCCGGAAACACCATATATTTT. It is translated as CASSQEVTGPISGNTIYF.

This chain links TRBV20-1 with TRBJ2-1; 8 nucleotides align to TRBD2. The CDR3 is made up of 17 amino acids. V was pared by 2 bases and J by 0 bases, with 9 bases of the junction left unmatched. Germline V gives CDR1 DFQATT, CDR2 SNEGSKA (reference sequence). The CDR3 bases are TGCAGTGCTAGATGGTGGCGGGGGGACCCCTCCTACAATGAGCAGTTCTTC. Translating it yields CSARWWRGDPSYNEQFF.

V gene TRBV29-1 combines with J gene TRBJ1-1; D not resolved. Trimming removed 3 bases from V and 8 bases from J, with 7 bases in between. This CDR3 region has 10 residues. Per the germline V gene, CDR1 is SQVTM and CDR2 is ANQGSEA. In DNA form, the CDR3 reads TGCAGCGTTGATAACCGGGAAGCTTTCTTT. Its translation: CSVDNREAFF.

This chain links TRBV20-1 with TRBJ2-3; D unresolved. The CDR3 covers 15 residues. Germline loops: CDR1 DFQATT, CDR2 SNEGSKA (reference sequence). The germline V and J ends were trimmed by 5 bases and 0 bases, with 15 bases remaining between them. The chain's CDR3 is CSAASGGPSTDTQYF. In nucleotides, the CDR3 is TGCAGTGCTGCCAGTGGCGGTCCTAGCACAGATACGCAGTATTTT.